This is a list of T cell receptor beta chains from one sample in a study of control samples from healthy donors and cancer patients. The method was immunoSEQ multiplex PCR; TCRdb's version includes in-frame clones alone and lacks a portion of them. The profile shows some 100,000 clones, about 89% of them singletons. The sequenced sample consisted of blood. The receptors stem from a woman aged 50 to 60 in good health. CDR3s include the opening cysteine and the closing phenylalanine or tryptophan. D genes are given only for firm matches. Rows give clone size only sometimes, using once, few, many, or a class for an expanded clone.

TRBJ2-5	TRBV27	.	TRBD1	TGTGCCAGCAGTTTGCACCCGGGACAGAGGCAAGAGACCCAGTACTTC	CASSLHPGQRQETQYF
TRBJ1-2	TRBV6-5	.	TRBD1	TGTGCCAGCAGTTTATCTCCGGGACAGTCGTATGGCTACACCTTC	CASSLSPGQSYGYTF
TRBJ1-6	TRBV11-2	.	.	TGTGCCAGCAGCTCTGACGAGAGGGGAGTTTTGAACTCACCCCTCCACTTT	CASSSDERGVLNSPLHF
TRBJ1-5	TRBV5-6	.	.	TGTGCCAGCAGCTTGGGCAGCTTCAATCAGCCCCAGCATTTT	CASSLGSFNQPQHF
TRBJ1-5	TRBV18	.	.	TGTGCCAGCTCCGAGGGGGGGCGCCAGCCCCAGCATTTT	CASSEGGRQPQHF
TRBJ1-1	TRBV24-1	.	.	TGTGCCACCAGTGATTATGACACCAGGAACACTGAAGCTTTCTTT	CATSDYDTRNTEAFF
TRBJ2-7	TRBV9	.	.	TGTGCCAGCAGCGTAGCCCCGGGGGCCTACGAGCAGTACTTC	CASSVAPGAYEQYF
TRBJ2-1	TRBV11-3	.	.	TGTGCCAGCAGCTCGGAGGGGGCGGGAGCCAATGAGCAGTTCTTC	CASSSEGAGANEQFF
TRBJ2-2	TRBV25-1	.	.	TGTGCCAGCAGTAACCAGGGGTACACCGGGGAGCTGTTTTTT	CASSNQGYTGELFF
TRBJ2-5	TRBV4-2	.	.	TGTGCCAGCAGCCAAGACCAGGGGCTGGGAGAGACCCAGTACTTC	CASSQDQGLGETQYF
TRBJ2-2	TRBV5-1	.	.	TGCGCCAGCAGTCTCGCGGCAGCTACGACCGGGGAGCTGTTTTTT	CASSLAAATTGELFF
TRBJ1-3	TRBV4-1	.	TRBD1	TGCGCCAGCAGCCAAGATCCGGGACAGGGTGGAAACACCATATATTTT	CASSQDPGQGGNTIYF
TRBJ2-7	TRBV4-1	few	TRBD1	TGCGCCAGCAGCCAAGAAACGCCAGGGGGCTCCTACGAGCAGTACTTC	CASSQETPGGSYEQYF
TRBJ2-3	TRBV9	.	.	TGTGCCAGCAGCGTGCCCCTCGGTGGTGGTACAGATACGCAGTATTTT	CASSVPLGGGTDTQYF
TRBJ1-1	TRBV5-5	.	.	TGTGCCAGCAGCTTTGTGTACGGAGTTATGAACACTGAAGCTTTCTTT	CASSFVYGVMNTEAFF
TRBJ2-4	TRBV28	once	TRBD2	TGTGCCAGCAGGTCCGGGACTAGCGGACGGGGCATTCAGTACTTC	CASRSGTSGRGIQYF
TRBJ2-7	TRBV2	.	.	TGTGCCAGCCGGGTCCTACCCTACGAGCAGTACTTC	CASRVLPYEQYF
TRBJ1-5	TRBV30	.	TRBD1	TGTGCCTGGAGTACAGGGGGACAGCCCCAGCATTTT	CAWSTGGQPQHF
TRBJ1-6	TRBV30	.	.	TGTGCCTGGAGTGCAGAGGGGAGCTCCTATAATTCACCCCTCCACTTT	CAWSAEGSSYNSPLHF
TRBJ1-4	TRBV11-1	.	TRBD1	TGTGCCAGCAGCGAACAGGGGGCTTTCAATGAAAAACTGTTTTTT	CASSEQGAFNEKLFF
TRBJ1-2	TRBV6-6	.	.	TGTGCCAGCAGTTACTCAGCGGGTAACTATGGCTACACCTTC	CASSYSAGNYGYTF
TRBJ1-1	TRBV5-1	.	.	TGCGCCAGCAGGGTCAGGCTGAACACTGAAGCTTTCTTT	CASRVRLNTEAFF
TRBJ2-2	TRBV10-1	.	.	TGCGCCAGCAGAGGGCGGGACACCGGGGAGCTGTTTTTT	CASRGRDTGELFF
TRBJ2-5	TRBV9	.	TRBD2	TGTGCCAGCAGCGTCCAGGGACTAGCGGGGGGCACGGAGACCCAGTACTTC	CASSVQGLAGGTETQYF
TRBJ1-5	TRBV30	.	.	TGTGCCTGGGCCTGGAGCAATCAGCCCCAGCATTTT	CAWAWSNQPQHF
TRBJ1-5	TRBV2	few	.	TGTGCCAGCAGTGTTCAGTTAAAGGGCAATCAGCCCCAGCATTTT	CASSVQLKGNQPQHF
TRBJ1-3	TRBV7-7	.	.	TGTGCCAGCAGCCCTGTGGGGGGCTCTGGAAACACCATATATTTT	CASSPVGGSGNTIYF
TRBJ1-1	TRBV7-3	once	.	TGTGCCAGCAGCTCTAGGGTGACGAACACTGAAGCTTTCTTT	CASSSRVTNTEAFF
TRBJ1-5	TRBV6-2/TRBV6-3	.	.	TGTGCCAGCAGTACCCTCGACCGGGACGGTTATGGGTGGCCCCAGCATTTT	CASSTLDRDGYGWPQHF
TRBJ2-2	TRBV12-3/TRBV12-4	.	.	TGTGCCAGCAGTCCGGTTTTATCCGGGGAGCTGTTTTTT	CASSPVLSGELFF
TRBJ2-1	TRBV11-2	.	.	TGTGCCAGCAGCTTAGATCGGGCCCCACTAGAATCGGATGAGCAGTTCTTC	CASSLDRAPLESDEQFF
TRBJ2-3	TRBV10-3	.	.	TGTGCCGTCAGCGGCTCTAGCACAGATACGCAGTATTTT	CAVSGSSTDTQYF
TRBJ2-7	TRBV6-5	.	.	TGTGCCAGCAGTTACTCGATGGGGGCATGGGAGCAGTACTTC	CASSYSMGAWEQYF
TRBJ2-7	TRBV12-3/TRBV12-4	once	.	TGTGCCAGCAGTAACCTCCGGGGCGACGAGCAGTACTTC	CASSNLRGDEQYF
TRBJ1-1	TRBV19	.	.	TGTGCCAGTAGTATCCTATCGGGGGCTGAAGCTTTCTTT	CASSILSGAEAFF
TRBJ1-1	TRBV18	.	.	TGTGCCAGCTCACCAGGAGATCTCTCCACTGAAGCTTTCTTT	CASSPGDLSTEAFF
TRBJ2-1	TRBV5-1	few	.	TGCGCCAGCAGCTTGGGCTCCTCCAATGAGCAGTTCTTC	CASSLGSSNEQFF
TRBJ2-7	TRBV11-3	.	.	TGTGCCAGCAGCTCGACATCTACCTCCTACGAGCAGTACTTC	CASSSTSTSYEQYF
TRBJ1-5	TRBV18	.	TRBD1	TGTGCCAGCTCCCGCGGGACAGCTCCTGAGCCCCAGCATTTT	CASSRGTAPEPQHF
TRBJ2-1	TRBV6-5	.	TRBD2	TGTGCCAGCAGTTACGGAAGGTTAGCGGGGAATGAGCAGTTCTTC	CASSYGRLAGNEQFF
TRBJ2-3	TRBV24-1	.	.	TGTGCCACCAGTGATCTTGTTTATGCAGATACGCAGTATTTT	CATSDLVYADTQYF
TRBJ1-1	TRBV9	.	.	TGTGCCAGCAGCGTCTTTGGGGACCTGAACACTGAAGCTTTCTTT	CASSVFGDLNTEAFF
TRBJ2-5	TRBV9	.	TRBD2	TGTGCCAGCAGCGAGACTAGCGGGGGGGCCATGGAGACCCAGTACTTC	CASSETSGGAMETQYF
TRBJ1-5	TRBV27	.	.	TGTGCCAGCAGTTTAAGTCGGTCCCCGTTCGAGCCCCAGCATTTT	CASSLSRSPFEPQHF
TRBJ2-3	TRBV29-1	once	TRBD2	TGCAGCGTCGTCGTGGGGACTAGCGGGGGAGGGACGCAGTATTTT	CSVVVGTSGGGTQYF
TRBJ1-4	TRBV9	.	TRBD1	TGTGCCAGCAGCCCAGGAGGGACAGGGATCCCAAAACTGTTTTTT	CASSPGGTGIPKLFF
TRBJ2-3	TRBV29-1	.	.	TGCAGCCCCAGGTGGTCAGATACGCAGTATTTT	CSPRWSDTQYF
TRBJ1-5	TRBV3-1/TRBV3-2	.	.	TGTGCCAGCAGCCAAGAAACGGGGGCTGGCAATCAGCCCCAGCATTTT	CASSQETGAGNQPQHF
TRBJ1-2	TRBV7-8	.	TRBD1	TGTGCCAGCAGCTTAAAAGCCCTGGACAGGAACTATGGCTACACCTTC	CASSLKALDRNYGYTF
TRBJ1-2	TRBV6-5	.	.	TGTGCCAGCAGCCAAGTAATGGGGGCCAACTATGGCTACACCTTC	CASSQVMGANYGYTF
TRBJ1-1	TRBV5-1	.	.	TGCGCCAGCAGCTTGGATGGTGGGGCGAACACTGAAGCTTTCTTT	CASSLDGGANTEAFF
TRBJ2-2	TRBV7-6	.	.	TGTGCCAGCAGCCGCCGCGGGGTCGGGGAGCTGTTTTTT	CASSRRGVGELFF
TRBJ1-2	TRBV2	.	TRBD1	TGTGCCAGCAGTAGTGGACAGGGTGTTCGGTCTGGGGGCTATGGCTACACCTTC	CASSSGQGVRSGGYGYTF
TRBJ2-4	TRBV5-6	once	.	TGTGCCAGCAGCAGGAACAGTTTGGACATTCAGTACTTC	CASSRNSLDIQYF
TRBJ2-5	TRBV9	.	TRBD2	TGTGCCAGCAGCGGTGTAGTTCCTAGCGGACAAGAGACCCAGTACTTC	CASSGVVPSGQETQYF
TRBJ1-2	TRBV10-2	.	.	TGCGCCAGCAGTCCCGGGCCCGGGGTTGGCTACACCTTC	CASSPGPGVGYTF
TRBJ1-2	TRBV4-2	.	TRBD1	TGTGCCAGCAGCCAAGGGTTCGACAGGGGTTCTGGCTACACCTTC	CASSQGFDRGSGYTF